This TCR beta chain was captured by sequencing in a study of control samples from healthy donors and cancer patients. The length of the CDR3 is 14 residues. Germline V gene sequence: CDR1 SGHTA, CDR2 FQGTGA. V was trimmed by 1 base and J by 13 bases, leaving 17 bases between them. Profiling relied on immunoSEQ multiplex PCR, and the TCRdb table lists in-frame clones only, not all of them. The sample totals about 200,000 clones; its top ten clones hold more than 2%. The gene calls are TRBV7-3 and TRBJ2-1, with D unresolved. Sequencing was done on a sample of blood. This TCR was recovered from a woman aged 25 to 39 in good health. In DNA, the CDR3 is TGTGCCAGCAGCTTAAGGTCCCCTCCTTCCGAACAGTTCTTC. Translated: CASSLRSPPSEQFF.